These 32 T cell receptor beta chains share one sample of origin, sequenced in a study of blood T cell repertoires in COVID-19. Sequencing was performed with immunoSEQ multiplex PCR; in TCRdb, only in-frame clones are kept and a portion is missing. The sample contains about 59,000 clones, about four fifths of which appear only once. Sequencing was done on a sample of peripheral blood. These receptors all stem from a woman of 80 years or more with acute or convalescent COVID-19.

V and J are TRBV1 and TRBJ1-4. TRBV1 counts as a pseudogene. This CDR3 has 15 amino acids. The CDR3 here is CTSSQPGRGPEKLFF. CDR3 DNA sequence: TGCACCAGCAGCCAACCCGGGAGAGGGCCTGAAAAACTGTTTTTT.

This clone occurred a few times. The chain joins TRBV29-1 to TRBJ1-3; possibly TRBD1 for D (5 bases). The CDR3 sequence is 12 residues long. Germline CDR1 and CDR2: SQVTM and ANQGSEA. The V and J ends lost 8 bases and 2 bases respectively, with 10 bases between them. The CDR3 DNA reads TGCAGCTTTCGGGGGGCTGGAAACACCATATATTTT. Translated, it gives CSFRGAGNTIYF.

The chain has TRBV5-4 and TRBJ2-7, with 7 positions matching TRBD1. Germline V gives CDR1 SGHNT, CDR2 YYREEE (reference sequence). The V gene end was trimmed by 3 bases and the J gene end by 1 base; junction bases not matched to a gene: 7. The CDR3 runs 15 residues. The CDR3 DNA reads TGTGCCAGCAGCTACGGGACAGCCGGGTCCTACGAGCAGTACTTC. It is translated as CASSYGTAGSYEQYF.

The V and J genes are TRBV18 and TRBJ2-7; TRBD1 aligns across 9 bases. With V trimmed by 2 bases and J by 6 bases, 8 bases remained unmatched. The CDR3 contains 15 residues. Germline CDR1 is KGHSH and CDR2 is LQKENI. The CDR3 here is CASSPAGQGPIEQYF. In DNA, the CDR3 is TGTGCCAGCTCACCAGCGGGACAGGGCCCCATCGAGCAGTACTTC.

DNA for the CDR3: TGTGCCTGTTCGGTAGCCAGCTCCTATAATTCACCCCTCCACTTT. Protein sequence: CACSVASSYNSPLHF. The gene calls are TRBV6-5 and TRBJ1-6, with D unresolved. V was clipped by 11 bases and J by 0 bases, with 14 bases between them. The CDR3 sequence is 15 residues long. The germline gives CDR1 MNHEY, CDR2 SVGAGI.

This chain joins TRBV15 and TRBJ1-1; D is perhaps TRBD1 (6 bases). Trimming took off 2 bases at V and 4 bases at J, with 11 bases between the two ends. This CDR3 spans 14 amino acids. Germline CDR1 reads LNHNV; CDR2 reads YYDKDF (reference sequence). The CDR3 loop reads CATSRQGGGTEAFF. The DNA of the CDR3 is TGTGCCACCAGCAGACAGGGAGGGGGCACTGAAGCTTTCTTT.

The chain recombines TRBV24-1 with TRBJ2-7, with D possibly being TRBD2 (5 bases). This CDR3 is 13 amino acids long. Germline loops: CDR1 KGHDR, CDR2 SFDVKD. The ends were cut back, 5 bases at V and 3 bases at J, with 10 bases in the middle. This CDR3 is CATSGGSGYEQYF. CDR3 DNA sequence: TGTGCCACCAGTGGAGGGAGTGGCTACGAGCAGTACTTC.

V gene TRBV6-2 or TRBV6-3 combines with J gene TRBJ2-1; 15 bases map to TRBD2. The CDR3 sequence is 21 residues long. Trimming took 4 bases from V and 4 from J; bases not matched to a gene: 17. Germline assignment: CDR1 MNHEY and CDR2 SVGEGT. CDR3 amino acids: CASSFESGTSGGWEIYNEQFF. CDR3 nucleotide sequence: TGTGCCAGCAGTTTCGAATCCGGGACTAGCGGGGGGTGGGAGATATACAATGAGCAGTTCTTC.

The V call is TRBV6-1, the J call TRBJ1-1, with TRBD1 as a possible D gene (5 bases). Trimming cost V 3 bases and J 10 bases, with 15 bases left between them. This CDR3 has 13 residues. CDR1 is MNHNS, CDR2 SASEGT, per germline. As DNA, the CDR3 is TGTGCCAGCAGTGAGGTAGTGGGGGGGGGAGCTTTCTTT. Translated: CASSEVVGGGAFF.

This clone showed up just a few times. This chain links TRBV24-1 with TRBJ2-2; the D gene is possibly TRBD1 (6 bases). V was cut by 3 bases and J by 3 bases, with 10 bases left in between. This CDR3 is 15 amino acids long. Germline CDR1 is KGHDR and CDR2 is SFDVKD. This CDR3 reads CATSDPRQDTGELFF. The CDR3 coding sequence is TGTGCCACCAGTGATCCGCGACAGGACACCGGGGAGCTGTTTTTT.

This chain uses TRBV7-8 with TRBJ1-4; D ambiguous. V dropped 6 bases and J dropped 0 bases, with 11 bases sitting between them. The V gene's germline CDR1 is SGHVS and CDR2 FQNEAQ. This CDR3 contains 15 residues. In DNA, the CDR3 is TGTGCCAGCAGTTCTCGACGGGCAACTAATGAAAAACTGTTTTTT. This encodes CASSSRRATNEKLFF.

The chain couples TRBV27 to TRBJ2-7; 7 bases are a match to TRBD1. Germline CDR1 is MNHEY and CDR2 is SMNVEV (reference sequence). V lost 6 bases, J lost 7 bases, and 12 bases stayed unmatched. The CDR3 is 14 amino acids. CDR3 residues: CASSATGQLREQYF. Here the CDR3 DNA reads TGTGCCAGCAGCGCGACAGGGCAGCTGAGGGAGCAGTACTTC.

The chain uses TRBV2 and TRBJ2-1; TRBD2 matches 14 bases. Trimming cost V 8 bases and J 9 bases; bases outside gene matches: 6. CDR1 is SNHLY, CDR2 FYNNEI, per germline. This CDR3 is 14 amino acids long. CDR3 DNA: TGTGCCAGCGGGACTAGCGGGAGACGAGGTGAGCAGTTCTTC. It specifies CASGTSGRRGEQFF.

The chain couples TRBV5-4 to TRBJ2-3; 8 bases are shared with TRBD2. Losses at the gene ends were 4 bases for V and 1 base for J; bases not matched to a gene: 11. The CDR3 is made up of 17 amino acids. Germline values: CDR1 SGHNT, CDR2 YYREEE (reference sequence). CDR3 DNA: TGTGCCAGCAGCCCCAATCGGGGGGGGTTTGGCACAGATACGCAGTATTTT. This sequence encodes CASSPNRGGFGTDTQYF.

The V gene is TRBV4-3, the J gene TRBJ2-3, with a weak D call TRBD2 (5 bases). CDR1 is LGHNA and CDR2 is YSLEER in the germline V gene. The CDR3 spans 13 residues. V was cut by 1 base and J by 6 bases, with 8 bases left in between. Here the CDR3 reads CASSQGERDTQYF. The CDR3 DNA is TGCGCCAGCAGCCAAGGGGAGAGGGATACGCAGTATTTT.

V is TRBV29-1 and J is TRBJ2-1, with TRBD1 matching 7 bases. Germline lookup yields CDR1 SQVTM and CDR2 ANQGSEA. This CDR3 spans 15 amino acids. Trimming at V came to 6 bases and at J to 6 bases, leaving 14 bases not matched to a gene. This CDR3 is CSVVNPQGKLNEQFF. CDR3 in DNA: TGCAGCGTCGTAAACCCACAGGGGAAGCTCAATGAGCAGTTCTTC.

The chain combines TRBV25-1 with TRBJ1-2, with unresolved D. V gave up 3 bases and J gave up 5 bases, with 13 bases separating them. Germline V gives CDR1 MGHDK, CDR2 SYGVNS. The CDR3 consists of 14 residues. The CDR3 is CASSEVAGRYGYTF. The CDR3 DNA reads TGTGCCAGCAGTGAGGTCGCGGGGAGGTATGGCTACACCTTC.

The table lists this clone with a few counts. V and J are TRBV7-3 and TRBJ2-2, with TRBD1 identical over 7 bases. With 5 bases clipped from V and 4 bases from J, the junction kept 4 bases outside the gene matches. The CDR3 is 14 amino acids. Germline V CDR1 and CDR2: SGHTA, FQGTGA. The CDR3 protein is CASSVTGVTGELFF. The DNA for the CDR3 is TGTGCCAGCAGCGTCACAGGGGTCACCGGGGAGCTGTTTTTT.

J is TRBJ1-2 and V is TRBV7-8; a weak D match, TRBD1 (5 bases). V gave up 4 bases and J gave up 6 bases, with 21 bases separating them. The CDR3 spans 16 residues. Germline V lookup: CDR1 SGHVS, CDR2 FQNEAQ. The CDR3 loop is CASSSRSWGHGDGYTF. CDR3 nucleotides: TGTGCCAGCAGCTCCCGATCGTGGGGCCATGGGGATGGCTACACCTTC.

The rearrangement uses TRBV28 and TRBJ2-5; the match to TRBD1 covers 7 bases. The germline V gene has CDR1 MDHEN and CDR2 SYDVKM. CDR3 length: 15 residues. Trimming cost V 5 bases and J 5 bases; bases outside gene matches: 11. The CDR3 DNA reads as TGTGCCAGCAGTAAAAGGACAGGTGTGATTGAGACCCAGTACTTC. As protein: CASSKRTGVIETQYF.

The rearrangement joins TRBV5-1 to TRBJ2-7; tentative D call: TRBD2 (5 bases). CDR3 size: 13 residues. Trimming pared 0 bases from V and 2 bases from J, leaving 6 bases between. The germline gives CDR1 SGHRS, CDR2 YFSETQ. The CDR3 nucleotides read TGCGCCAGCAGCTTGGGAGGGACCTACGAGCAGTACTTC. Amino acids: CASSLGGTYEQYF.

The genes are TRBV5-4 and TRBJ2-4, with D tentatively TRBD2 (6 bases). The germline gives CDR1 SGHNT, CDR2 YYREEE (reference sequence). Deletions cut 6 bases from V and 3 bases from J, with 16 bases between. The CDR3 is made up of 15 amino acids. In DNA form, the CDR3 reads TGTGCCAGCACCAACGGAGGGGTGAACAAAAACATTCAGTACTTC. It is translated as CASTNGGVNKNIQYF.

J is TRBJ2-7 and V is TRBV10-3, with TRBD1 matching 7 bases. Germline loops: CDR1 ENHRY, CDR2 SYGVKD. Losses at the gene ends were 7 bases for V and 7 bases for J; bases not matched to a gene: 13. The CDR3 spans 14 residues. CDR3 bases: TGTGCCATCACCCGACAGGGCAGTCCGGGTGAGCAGTACTTC. This sequence encodes CAITRQGSPGEQYF.

The chain employs TRBV7-9 and TRBJ1-4; perhaps TRBD1 as D (5 bases). There are 15 residues in the CDR3. V was trimmed by 1 base and J by 0 bases, leaving 6 bases between them. Germline V gives CDR1 SEHNR, CDR2 FQNEAQ (reference sequence). For the CDR3, the DNA is TGTGCCAGCAGCTTAGGCAGGGCAACTAATGAAAAACTGTTTTTT. Residues: CASSLGRATNEKLFF.

The chain carries TRBV4-1 and TRBJ1-1; TRBD1 matches 7 bases. With V trimmed by 1 base and J by 5 bases, 4 bases remained unmatched. This CDR3 is built from 14 residues. The germline gives CDR1 MGHRA, CDR2 YSYEKL. In nucleotides, the CDR3 is TGCGCCAGCAGCCAAGTTCAGGGGGAGACTGAAGCTTTCTTT. Its translation is CASSQVQGETEAFF.

The gene calls are TRBV11-3 and TRBJ2-3, with 9 bases fitting TRBD1. CDR3 length equals 14 residues. Germline CDR1 and CDR2: SGHNT and YENEEA. V trimming: 5 bases; J trimming: 1 base; junction bases outside the gene matches: 1. The CDR3, as DNA: TGTGCCAGCAGCGGGGACAGGGGCACAGATACGCAGTATTTT. Translation: CASSGDRGTDTQYF.

This sequence joins TRBV30 and TRBJ2-3; TRBD1 is a possible D gene (6 bases). CDR1 and CDR2 from the germline V gene are GTSNPN and SVGIG (reference sequence). The CDR3 loop spans 15 amino acids. V was pared by 5 bases and J by 0 bases, with 15 bases between. CDR3: CAWALGTYSTDTQYF. The CDR3 DNA reads as TGTGCCTGGGCCCTGGGGACATATAGCACAGATACGCAGTATTTT.

V usage is TRBV15 and J usage is TRBJ2-7, with a possible D match to TRBD1 (5 bases). From germline, CDR1 is LNHNV and CDR2 YYDKDF (reference sequence). The CDR3 loop spans 16 amino acids. Trimming pared 0 bases from V and 0 bases from J, leaving 12 bases between. CDR3: CATSRDRVTVSYEQYF. The CDR3 DNA reads TGTGCCACCAGCAGAGACAGGGTTACTGTCTCCTACGAGCAGTACTTC.

This clone was seen a single time. V and J are TRBV7-2 and TRBJ1-2; 8 bases are shared with TRBD1. The CDR3 covers 14 residues. The junction had 7 bases not matched to a gene; V was cut back by 5 bases and J by 5 bases. Germline V gene data show CDR1 as SGHTA and CDR2 as FQGNSA. The CDR3 coding sequence is TGTGCCAGCAGCACCCAGGGGGCGGGGTATGGCTACACCTTC. Protein: CASSTQGAGYGYTF.

The rearrangement joins TRBV2 to TRBJ2-7; D might be TRBD2 (6 bases). CDR1 is SNHLY, CDR2 FYNNEI, per germline. The CDR3 runs to 16 residues. With 4 bases removed from V and 2 bases from J, the gap between germline ends came to 18 bases. CDR3: CASSAPLGGGPYEQYF. Here the CDR3 DNA reads TGTGCCAGCAGTGCCCCGTTGGGGGGTGGTCCCTACGAGCAGTACTTC.

The V gene is TRBV6-6, the J gene TRBJ2-4; perhaps TRBD1 as D (6 bases). The germline gives CDR1 MNHNY, CDR2 SVGAGI (reference sequence). Trimming stripped 7 bases from V and 3 bases from J, with 16 bases between. The CDR3 totals 15 residues. Here the CDR3 reads CASTHRARDKNIQYF. The DNA of the CDR3 is TGTGCCAGCACCCACAGGGCCCGGGACAAAAACATTCAGTACTTC.

The chain is built from TRBV5-4 and TRBJ1-6; D not certain. CDR3 length: 15 residues. Per the germline V gene, CDR1 is SGHNT and CDR2 is YYREEE (reference sequence). Trimming removed 0 bases from V and 3 bases from J, with 7 bases in between. Written as DNA, the CDR3 is TGTGCCAGCAGCTTGGGCGGCAACTATAATTCACCCCTCCACTTT. Translation: CASSLGGNYNSPLHF. Based on the CDR3 plus reference TRBV5-4 and TRBJ1-6, the full variable domain is ETGVTQSPTHLIKTRGQQVTLRCSSQSGHNTVSWYQQALGQGPQFIFQYYREEENGRGNFPPRFSGLQFPNYSSELNVNALELDDSALYLCASSLGGNYNSPLHFGNGTRLTVT.